This TCR beta chain was identified during a study of blood T cells in healthy people across ages (dated by TCRdb to about 2015). Regarding the complete study: In model experiments, roughly one uniquely barcoded TCR beta cDNA molecule per two T cells was captured by template switching. Using deep sequencing normalized with unique cDNA molecular identifiers, the study measured how TCR beta repertoire diversity changes with age. The donors were divided into four age groups: young (average roughly 17 years), middle-aged (about 40), aged (around 59) and long-lived (about 84). Using the same blood draw, the study looked at two additional independent replicas of 1 million unique cDNA reads for two donors, one aged 18 to 30 and the other aged 80 or older. The research as a whole found: Because profiling used bulk unsorted PBMCs, naive and antigen-experienced compartments could not be compared conclusively. The CMV infection status of donors was not known, potentially confounding age-related changes in expanded clonotypes. As age increased, observed TCR beta diversity per million T cells dropped in a roughly linear way, and a significant reduction was already evident by age 40. The percentage of naive T cells measured by flow cytometry correlated strongly with observed TCR beta diversity. Total diversity estimates from one million sequenced T cells were considered lower bounds and underestimates. The long-lived group showed more naive CD4+ T cells, fewer expanded clones and increased TCR diversity than the aged group, suggesting age selection.

The donors were roughly 39 Caucasian individuals from Russia, aged 6 to 90 years, who were systemically healthy. Roughly 9 milliliters of peripheral blood were drawn from each donor into EDTA-treated Vacutainer tubes. Ficoll-Paque density-gradient centrifugation was used to isolate PBMCs, with at least 7 million per sample. Total RNA was extracted from PBMCs with Trizol reagent, with at least 6 micrograms obtained per sample. For every donor, flow cytometry on a PBMC aliquot measured the percentage of naive CD45RAhigh/CD27high T cells. On this clonotype itself: The clone's antigen remains unknown. The record has no base qualities; no much larger clone is one base away.

Preparation of the library involved 5' RACE. The data were produced on an Illumina HiSeq 2500. The second PCR ran for about 7 to 11 cycles and used a J-beta primer mix along with a sample-barcoded 5' primer. A template-switch 5' adaptor carrying 12 random nucleotides introduced a unique molecular identifier onto each TCR beta cDNA molecule. Each sample yielded at least 2.5 million CDR3-containing paired-end reads. First-strand cDNA was synthesized from all RNA with the Mint cDNA synthesis kit, primed by a TRBC-specific oligonucleotide. All cDNA was treated with uracil-DNA glycosylase and then went through a first 18-cycle PCR with the universal primers M1SS and BC2_uni_R. The authors' analysis ran thus. For normalization, 1 million high-quality reads were randomly selected from each sample, with every read carrying a distinct molecular identifier. Instead of being binned into consensus sequences, reads with shared molecular identifiers were discarded. MiTCR, set to a Q25 quality threshold and the strictest error-elimination algorithm, was used for CDR3 identification, clonotype clustering and error correction. A nonparametric unseen species model using Euler transformation provided a lower-bound estimate of total TCR beta diversity. Starting from the raw public reads, TCRdb applied fastp trimming at Q25, assembled clones with MiXCR and retained in-frame beta chains. Rows with one shared CDR3 protein collapse into an entry with the most common genes and DNA. None of the V and J calls come from the authors' own analysis; TCRdb made them. This sample has roughly 1 million distinct CDR3 sequences in its table, and roughly 24% of those were observed once. Of the sample, around 0.75% is held by the ten largest clones.

The germline V gene specifies SGDLS as CDR1 and YYNGEE as CDR2. Compared with germline, V lacks 1 base and J lacks 2 bases; bases without a gene match: 15. From cysteine to phenylalanine, the CDR3 is 19 amino acids long. The entry retains the CDR3 DNA only, 57 bases that are in frame from base 1. This same sample was also taken into another study, of T cells of mothers and their children. Taken from the second paper: The donors were nine systemically healthy Caucasian individuals, made up of three mothers and their six children. cDNA synthesis consumed the entire amount of extracted RNA, loaded at around 1.5 ug RNA in each 15 ul reaction. In the second PCR, the M1S primer added sample barcodes and 2-4 random nucleotides. More than 8 million TCR beta CDR3 reads were obtained from each mother, and roughly 3 million reads were obtained from each child. In both related and unrelated pairs, thymic selection shapes the output of TCR recombination in a similar way, with inherited differences having only a minor effect. Normalized repertoire overlap in related mother-child pairs was always slightly higher than in unrelated mother-child pairs, but the difference was never significant. Persistent microchimeric T cell clones were not detected, at a sensitivity of about 99 clones per million clonotypes. Deep NGS was used in the study to compare the TCR beta repertoires of mothers and children and to look for features that separate related mother-child pairs from unrelated individuals. The mean age was roughly 40 +/- 4 years for the mothers and around 10 +/- 4 years for the children. After adapters were ligated using NEBNext reagents, the libraries underwent 100+100 nt paired-end sequencing on an Illumina HiSeq 2000. To avoid cross-contamination, the mother libraries and the child libraries were prepared a month apart and sequenced in separate runs. Between roughly 500,000 and 2,100,000 distinct TCR beta clonotypes were identified per donor. Naive TCR beta clonotypes were estimated from low-frequency clonotypes matched to each donor's FACS-determined naive share, without sorting.

The sequence was obtained from a girl aged 2 to 10 in good health. Sequencing was performed on blood. The V and J segments used are TRBV9 and TRBJ2-3; the junction holds 8 bases that match TRBD2. The nucleotides read TGTGCCAGCAGCGTACGGGGCCCCGAAGCGGGAGTAAACACAGATACGCAGTATTTT. It is translated as CASSVRGPEAGVNTDTQYF.